The clone carrying this T cell receptor beta chain was seen at least ten times. Its antigen is undetermined. The sample originates from a study of early T cells in non-severe SARS-CoV-2 infection. Study observations and caveats: There was a bias toward anti-spike CD8 responses in VDJdb matching, which missed private and CD4 specificities.

This CDR3 comprises 15 residues. Germline V gives CDR1 SGHVS, CDR2 FQNEAQ. Trimming stripped 1 base from V and 4 bases from J, with 10 bases between. TCRdb reanalysed the 5' RACE reads using MiXCR and keeps one entry per CDR3 protein. Of tens of thousands of distinct CDR3 sequences in the sample, around 4.1% are singletons; the top ten hold approximately 5.8%. Sequencing was done on a sample of whole blood. The chain recombines TRBV7-8 with TRBJ1-4; D is unclear. The sequence came from an adult who was a healthcare worker with PCR-confirmed SARS-CoV-2 infection or an uninfected control (not recorded which). The CDR3 sequence: CASSLGGPLNEKLFF. CDR3 sequence (DNA): TGTGCCAGCAGCTTAGGAGGCCCGCTTAATGAAAAACTGTTTTTT.